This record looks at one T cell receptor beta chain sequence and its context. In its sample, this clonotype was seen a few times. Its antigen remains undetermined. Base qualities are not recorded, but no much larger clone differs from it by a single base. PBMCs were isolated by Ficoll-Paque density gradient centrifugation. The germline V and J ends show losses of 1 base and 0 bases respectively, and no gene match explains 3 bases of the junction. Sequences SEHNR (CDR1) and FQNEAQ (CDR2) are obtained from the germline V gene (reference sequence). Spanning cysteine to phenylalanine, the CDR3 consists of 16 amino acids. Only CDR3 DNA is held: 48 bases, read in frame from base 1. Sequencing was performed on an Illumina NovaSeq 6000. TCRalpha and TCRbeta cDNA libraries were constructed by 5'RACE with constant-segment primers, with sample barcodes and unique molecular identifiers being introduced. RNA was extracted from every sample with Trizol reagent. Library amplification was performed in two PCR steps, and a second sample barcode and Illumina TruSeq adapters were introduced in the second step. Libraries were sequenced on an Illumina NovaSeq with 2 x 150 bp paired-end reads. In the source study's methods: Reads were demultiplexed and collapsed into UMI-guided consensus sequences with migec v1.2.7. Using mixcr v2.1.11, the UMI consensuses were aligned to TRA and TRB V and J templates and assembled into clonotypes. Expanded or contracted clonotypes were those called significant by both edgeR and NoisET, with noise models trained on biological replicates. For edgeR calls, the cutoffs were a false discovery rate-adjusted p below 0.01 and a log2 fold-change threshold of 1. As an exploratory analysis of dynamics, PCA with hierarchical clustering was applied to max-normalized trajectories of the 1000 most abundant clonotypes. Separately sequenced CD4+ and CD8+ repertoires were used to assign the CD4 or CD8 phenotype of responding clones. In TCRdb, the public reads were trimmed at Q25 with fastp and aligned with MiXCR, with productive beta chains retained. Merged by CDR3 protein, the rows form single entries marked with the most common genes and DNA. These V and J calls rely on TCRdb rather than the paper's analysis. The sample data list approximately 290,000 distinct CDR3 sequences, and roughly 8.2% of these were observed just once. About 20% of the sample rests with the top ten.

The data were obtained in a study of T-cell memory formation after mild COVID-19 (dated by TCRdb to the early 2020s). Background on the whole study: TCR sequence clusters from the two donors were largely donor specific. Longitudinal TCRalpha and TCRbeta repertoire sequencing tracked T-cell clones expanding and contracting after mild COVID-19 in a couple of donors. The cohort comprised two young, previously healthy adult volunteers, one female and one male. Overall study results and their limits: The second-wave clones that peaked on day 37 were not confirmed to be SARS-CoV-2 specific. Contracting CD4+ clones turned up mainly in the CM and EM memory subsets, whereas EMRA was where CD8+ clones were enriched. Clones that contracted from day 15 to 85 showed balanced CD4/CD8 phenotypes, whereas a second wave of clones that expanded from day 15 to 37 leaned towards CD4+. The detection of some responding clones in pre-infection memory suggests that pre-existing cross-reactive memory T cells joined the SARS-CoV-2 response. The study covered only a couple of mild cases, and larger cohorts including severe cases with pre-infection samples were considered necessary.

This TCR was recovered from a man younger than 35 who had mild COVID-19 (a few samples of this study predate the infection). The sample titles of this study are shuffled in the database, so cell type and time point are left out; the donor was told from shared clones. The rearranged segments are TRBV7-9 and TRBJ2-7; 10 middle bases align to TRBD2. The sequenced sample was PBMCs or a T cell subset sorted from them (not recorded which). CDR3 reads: CASSLGTSGASYEQYF. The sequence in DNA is TGTGCCAGCAGCTTAGGGACTAGCGGTGCCTCCTACGAGCAGTACTTC.